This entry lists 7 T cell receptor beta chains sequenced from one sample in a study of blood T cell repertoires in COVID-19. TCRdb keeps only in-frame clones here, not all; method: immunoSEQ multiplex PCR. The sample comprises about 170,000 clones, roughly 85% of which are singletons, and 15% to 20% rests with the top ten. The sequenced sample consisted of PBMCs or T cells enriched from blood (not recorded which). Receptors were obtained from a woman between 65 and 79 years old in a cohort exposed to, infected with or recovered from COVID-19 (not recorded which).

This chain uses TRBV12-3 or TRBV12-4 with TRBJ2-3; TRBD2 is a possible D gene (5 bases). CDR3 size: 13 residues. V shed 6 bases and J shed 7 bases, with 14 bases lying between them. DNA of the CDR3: TGTGCCAGCAGCTCCCGAGCGACTAATACGCAGTATTTT. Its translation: CASSSRATNTQYF.

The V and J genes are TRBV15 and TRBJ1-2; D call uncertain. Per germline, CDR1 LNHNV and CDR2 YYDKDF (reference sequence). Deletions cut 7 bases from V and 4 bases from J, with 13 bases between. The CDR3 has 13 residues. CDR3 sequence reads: CATTSRRGYGYTF. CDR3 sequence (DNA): TGTGCCACCACCTCCCGAAGAGGCTATGGCTACACCTTC.

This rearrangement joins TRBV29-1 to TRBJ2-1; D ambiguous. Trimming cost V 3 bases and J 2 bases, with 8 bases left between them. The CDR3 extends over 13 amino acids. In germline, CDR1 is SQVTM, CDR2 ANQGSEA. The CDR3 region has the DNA TGCAGCGTTGAGTACCCGGCCTACAATGAGCAGTTCTTC. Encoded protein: CSVEYPAYNEQFF.

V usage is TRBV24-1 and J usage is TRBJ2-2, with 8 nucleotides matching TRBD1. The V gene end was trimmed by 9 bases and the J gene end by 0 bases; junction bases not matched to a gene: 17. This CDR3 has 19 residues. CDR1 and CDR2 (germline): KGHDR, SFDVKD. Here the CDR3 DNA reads TGTGCCACCCTTCGCGGGACAGGTATATTAGGGGCGAACACCGGGGAGCTGTTTTTT. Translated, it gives CATLRGTGILGANTGELFF.

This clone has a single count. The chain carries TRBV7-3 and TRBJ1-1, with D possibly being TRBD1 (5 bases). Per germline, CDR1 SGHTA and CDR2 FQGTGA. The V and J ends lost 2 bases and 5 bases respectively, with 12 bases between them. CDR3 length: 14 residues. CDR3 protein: CASSLLASGTEAFF. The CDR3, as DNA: TGTGCCAGCAGCTTACTGGCCTCAGGGACTGAAGCTTTCTTT.

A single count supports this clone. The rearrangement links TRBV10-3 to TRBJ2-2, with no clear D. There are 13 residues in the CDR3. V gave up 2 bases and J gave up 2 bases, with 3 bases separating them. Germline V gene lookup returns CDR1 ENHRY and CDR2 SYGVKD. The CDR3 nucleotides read TGTGCCATCAGTGAGCATAACACCGGGGAGCTGTTTTTT. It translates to CAISEHNTGELFF.

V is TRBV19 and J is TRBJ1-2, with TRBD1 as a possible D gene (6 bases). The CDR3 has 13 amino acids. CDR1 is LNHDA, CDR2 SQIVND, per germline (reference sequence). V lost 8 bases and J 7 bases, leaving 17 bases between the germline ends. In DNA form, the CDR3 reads TGTGCCAGTCGCCTCATGGGGGGGCCTGGCTACACCTTC. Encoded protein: CASRLMGGPGYTF. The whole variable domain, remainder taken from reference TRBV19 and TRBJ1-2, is DGGITQSPKYLFRKEGQNVTLSCEQNLNHDAMYWYRQDPGQGLRLIYYSQIVNDFQKGDIAEGYSVSREKKESFPLTVTSAQKNPTAFYLCASRLMGGPGYTFGSGTRLTVV.